This T cell receptor (beta chain) was sequenced for a study of spatial heterogeneity in lung cancer. Overall study context: For the average unique TCR and UMI combination, more than 8.5 occurrences appeared in raw reads. General study findings and limits: Detection of ubiquitous tumor TCRs in blood was higher at resection than follow-up.

Worth noting for this clonotype: Its target is not known.

Germline lookup yields CDR1 SGHRS and CDR2 YFSETQ. Trimming removed 0 bases from V and 5 bases from J, with 12 bases in between. CDR3 size: 15 residues. The time point denotes: blood at routine non-recurrence follow-up after resection. Via MiXCR, TCRdb re-called the 5' RACE reads, giving one row per CDR3 protein. Counted here are under 20,000 distinct CDR3 sequences, about 20% occurring once; the ten biggest clones make up less than 7%. The V and J genes are TRBV5-1 and TRBJ1-5; tentatively, D is TRBD1 (5 bases). This receptor was obtained from a male donor with early-stage non-small cell lung cancer. The material was PBMCs, obtained at follow-up. CDR3: CASSLVAGRDQPQHF. The CDR3 region has the DNA TGCGCCAGCAGCTTGGTGGCAGGGAGGGATCAGCCCCAGCATTTT.